The following is a T cell receptor beta chain sequence with its context. Its specificity is unknown. These data belong to a study of OX40 agonist ivuxolimab in advanced cancers. Samples were taken at baseline and on day 1 of cycles 4 and 7. Clones were sequenced by immunoSEQ multiplex PCR, and TCRdb holds only the in-frame ones, with some missing. There are roughly 35,000 clones in the sample; roughly 79% occur only once, and about 20% lies in the top ten. The junction had 7 bases not matched to a gene; V was cut back by 2 bases and J by 5 bases. The CDR3 has 17 amino acids. Germline V CDR1 and CDR2: SGHDT, YYEEEE. Study-level findings and limits: On average, a greater number of expanded clones characterised CD8+ T cells relative to CD4+. The antigen specificity of the peripheral T cells (those that were expanded) was not determined.

The chain combines TRBV5-6 with TRBJ2-5, with TRBD2 identical over 15 bases. Specimen: CD4+ or CD8+ T cells sorted from blood, collected in a trial of the OX40 agonist ivuxolimab. The sequence came from an adult with an advanced solid tumor such as melanoma, head and neck, liver or kidney cancer. CDR3 protein: CASSFGTSGGKSETQYF. CDR3 bases: TGTGCCAGCAGCTTTGGGACTAGCGGGGGGAAATCGGAGACCCAGTACTTC.